This entry is about one T cell receptor (beta chain). Its specificity is unknown. Pooling covered second doses at about 4 or about 12 weeks. This CDR3 has 14 residues. Germline lookup yields CDR1 SEHNR and CDR2 FQNEAQ (reference sequence). V lost 3 bases, J lost 7 bases, and 12 bases lay in between. The sample originates from a study of T cell responses to AZD1222 COVID-19 vaccine. Whole-study results and caveats: Vaccine-associated CD4 TCRs ranged over spike, dominating at 160-218 and 743-854. All repertoire sampling was performed exclusively after the peak T cell response.

This table comes from immunoSEQ multiplex PCR, and its TCRdb copy is limited to in-frame clones, with some not included. The data contain some 250,000 clones, almost 95% of them seen just once; the ten biggest clones take up less than 0.6%. Source: peripheral blood, taken 28 days after the second AZD1222 dose. V gene TRBV7-9 combines with J gene TRBJ2-2; TRBD2 is a possible D gene (6 bases). The TCR comes from an adult who received the AZD1222 COVID-19 vaccine. This CDR3 is CASSFGGMNGELFF. The CDR3 nucleotides read TGTGCCAGCAGCTTCGGCGGGATGAACGGGGAGCTGTTTTTT.